This record concerns one TCR beta chain sequence. Its antigen is as yet unknown. The CDR3 spans 15 residues. Trimming cost V 4 bases and J 0 bases, with 11 bases left between them. Germline CDR1 reads SGHRS; CDR2 reads YFSETQ. Sequenced by immunoSEQ multiplex PCR; TCRdb stores in-frame clones only, minus some. Found here are about 140,000 clones, approximately 90% of them singletons; the top ten hold 3.4%. The entry originates in a study of T cell responses to AZD1222 COVID-19 vaccine. The study's findings and limits: Possibly, clonal diversity was underestimated; donors were largely white British and included more females. Researchers report vaccine-associated CD4 TCRs spanning spike, with dominance at 160-218 and 743-854. A rise in Spike-specific TCR breadth and depth followed two AZD1222 doses. The study sampled repertoires only after the peak T cell response.

This chain joins TRBV5-1 and TRBJ2-1; D uncertain. The sequencing here drew on peripheral blood, taken on day 0 of AZD1222 vaccination. This TCR was recovered from an adult in good health. CDR3 nucleotide sequence: TGCGCCAGCAGCCTAACCCTAAGCTCCTACAATGAGCAGTTCTTC. Protein sequence: CASSLTLSSYNEQFF.